Included here is one TCR beta chain sequence, with context. Germline V gene lookup returns CDR1 MNHNY and CDR2 SVGAGI (reference sequence). Trimming took 2 bases from V and 6 from J; bases not matched to a gene: 6. This CDR3 comprises 14 residues. This entry belongs to a study of blood T cell repertoires in COVID-19. On the study more broadly: Spain, Italy and the United States supplied samples that represented acute and convalescent COVID-19. T cells, B-cell-depleted T cells, or PBMCs provided the cDNA or gDNA that served as material.

Original handling: Reference gene primer amplification yielded estimated nucleated cell counts. Produced via immunoSEQ multiplex PCR; TCRdb's table is partial and in-frame only. V and J calls and clone size are copied from that table; D and trimming were computed from the DNA. The data hold fewer than 60,000 clones, with about 80% observed a single time. The receptor was derived from a man in his sixties or seventies with active COVID-19. This chain joins TRBV6-6 and TRBJ2-7; 8 bases match TRBD1. Sequencing was performed on peripheral blood. The CDR3 region has the DNA TGTGCCAGCAGTTACGCTGGACAGGGTGGCGAGCAGTACTTC. Its translation: CASSYAGQGGEQYF.